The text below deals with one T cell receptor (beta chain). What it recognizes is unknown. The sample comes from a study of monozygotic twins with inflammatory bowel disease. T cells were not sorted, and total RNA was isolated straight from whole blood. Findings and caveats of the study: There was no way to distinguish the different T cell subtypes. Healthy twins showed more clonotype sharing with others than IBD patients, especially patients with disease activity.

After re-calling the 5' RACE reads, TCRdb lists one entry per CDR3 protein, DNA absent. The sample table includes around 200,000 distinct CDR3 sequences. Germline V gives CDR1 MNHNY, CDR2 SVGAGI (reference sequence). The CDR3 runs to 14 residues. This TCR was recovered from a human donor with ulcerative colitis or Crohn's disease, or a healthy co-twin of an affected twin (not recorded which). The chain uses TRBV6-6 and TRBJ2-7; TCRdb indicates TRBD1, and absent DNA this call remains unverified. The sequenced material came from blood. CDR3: CASSRDSFSYEQYF.